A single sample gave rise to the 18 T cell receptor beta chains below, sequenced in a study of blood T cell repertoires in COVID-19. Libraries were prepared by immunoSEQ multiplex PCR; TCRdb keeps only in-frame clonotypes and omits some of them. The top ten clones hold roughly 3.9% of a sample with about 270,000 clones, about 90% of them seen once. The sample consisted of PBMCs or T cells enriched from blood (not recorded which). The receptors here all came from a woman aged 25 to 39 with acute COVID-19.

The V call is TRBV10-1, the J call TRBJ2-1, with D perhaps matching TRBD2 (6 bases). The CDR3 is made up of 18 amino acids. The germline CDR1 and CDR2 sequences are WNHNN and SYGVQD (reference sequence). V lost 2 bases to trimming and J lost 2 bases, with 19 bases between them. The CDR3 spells CASSETHLGSPTYNEQFF. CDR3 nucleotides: TGCGCCAGCAGTGAGACCCACCTCGGGAGCCCCACCTACAATGAGCAGTTCTTC.

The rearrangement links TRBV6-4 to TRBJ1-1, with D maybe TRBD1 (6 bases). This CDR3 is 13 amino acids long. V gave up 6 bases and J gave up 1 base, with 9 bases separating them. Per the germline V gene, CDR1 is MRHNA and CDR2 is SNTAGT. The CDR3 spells CASRSRGNTEAFF. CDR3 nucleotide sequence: TGTGCCAGCAGGAGCAGGGGGAACACTGAAGCTTTCTTT.

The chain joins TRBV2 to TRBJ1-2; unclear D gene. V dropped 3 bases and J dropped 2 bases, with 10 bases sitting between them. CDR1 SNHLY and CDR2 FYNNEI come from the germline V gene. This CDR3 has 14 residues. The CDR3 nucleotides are TGTGCCAGCAGTGACCTGGGCAAAAACTATGGCTACACCTTC. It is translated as CASSDLGKNYGYTF.

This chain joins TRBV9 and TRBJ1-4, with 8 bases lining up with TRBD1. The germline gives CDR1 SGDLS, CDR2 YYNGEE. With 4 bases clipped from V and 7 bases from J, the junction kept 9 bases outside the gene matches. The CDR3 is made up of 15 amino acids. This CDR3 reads CASSPTNRGSEKLFF. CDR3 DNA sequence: TGTGCCAGCAGCCCCACTAACAGGGGGAGTGAAAAACTGTTTTTT. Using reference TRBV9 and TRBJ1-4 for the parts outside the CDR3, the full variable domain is DSGVTQTPKHLITATGQRVTLRCSPRSGDLSVYWYQQSLDQGLQFLIQYYNGEERAKGNILERFSAQQFPDLHSELNLSSLELGDSALYFCASSPTNRGSEKLFFGSGTQLSVL.

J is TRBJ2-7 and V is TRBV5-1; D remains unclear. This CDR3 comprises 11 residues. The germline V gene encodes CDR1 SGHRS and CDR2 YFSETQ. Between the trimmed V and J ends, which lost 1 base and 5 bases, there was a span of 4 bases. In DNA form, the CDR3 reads TGCGCCAGCAGCTTGCAGGACGAGCAGTACTTC. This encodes CASSLQDEQYF.

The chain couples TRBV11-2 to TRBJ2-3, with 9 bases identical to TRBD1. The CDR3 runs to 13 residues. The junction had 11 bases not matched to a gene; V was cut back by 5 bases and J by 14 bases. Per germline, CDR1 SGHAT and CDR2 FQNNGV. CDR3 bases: TGTGCCAGCAGCCCGACAGGGGGGTCGTTATCGTATTTT. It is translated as CASSPTGGSLSYF.

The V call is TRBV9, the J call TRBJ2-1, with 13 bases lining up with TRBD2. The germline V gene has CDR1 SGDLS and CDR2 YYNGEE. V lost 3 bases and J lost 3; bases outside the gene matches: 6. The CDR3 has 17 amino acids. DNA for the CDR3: TGTGCCAGCAGCGCAGACCGGACTAGCGGGAGCTACAATGAGCAGTTCTTC. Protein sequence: CASSADRTSGSYNEQFF.

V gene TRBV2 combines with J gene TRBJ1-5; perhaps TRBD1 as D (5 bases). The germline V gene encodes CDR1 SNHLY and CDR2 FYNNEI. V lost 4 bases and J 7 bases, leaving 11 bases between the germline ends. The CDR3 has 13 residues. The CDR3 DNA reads TGTGCCAGCAGTGGACAGCCCGGGCAGCCCCAGCATTTT. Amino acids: CASSGQPGQPQHF.

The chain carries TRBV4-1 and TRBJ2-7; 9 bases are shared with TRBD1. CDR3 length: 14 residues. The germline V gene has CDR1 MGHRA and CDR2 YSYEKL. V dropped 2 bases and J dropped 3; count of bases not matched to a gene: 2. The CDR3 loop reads CASSQRDRVYEQYF. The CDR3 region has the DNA TGCGCCAGCAGCCAAAGGGACAGGGTCTACGAGCAGTACTTC.

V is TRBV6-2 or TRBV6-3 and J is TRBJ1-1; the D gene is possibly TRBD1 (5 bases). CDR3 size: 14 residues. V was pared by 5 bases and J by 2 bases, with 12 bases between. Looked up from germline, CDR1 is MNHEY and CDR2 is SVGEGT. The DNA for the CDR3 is TGTGCCAGCAGTCAGACAGAAAGAAACACTGAAGCTTTCTTT. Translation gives CASSQTERNTEAFF.

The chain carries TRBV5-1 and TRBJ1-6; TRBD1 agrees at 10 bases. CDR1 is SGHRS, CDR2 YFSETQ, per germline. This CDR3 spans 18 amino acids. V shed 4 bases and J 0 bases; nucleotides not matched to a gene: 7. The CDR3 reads CASSPGQGLPSYNSPLHF. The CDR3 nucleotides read TGCGCCAGCAGCCCGGGACAGGGGCTCCCCTCCTATAATTCACCCCTCCACTTT.

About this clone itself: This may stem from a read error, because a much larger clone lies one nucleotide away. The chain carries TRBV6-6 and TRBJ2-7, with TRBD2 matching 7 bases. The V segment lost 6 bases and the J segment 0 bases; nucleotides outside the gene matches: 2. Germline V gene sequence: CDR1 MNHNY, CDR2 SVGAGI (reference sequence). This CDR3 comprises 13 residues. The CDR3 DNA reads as TGTGCCAGCAGCCCTAGCGGCTCCTACGAGCAGTACTTC. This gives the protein CASSPSGSYEQYF.

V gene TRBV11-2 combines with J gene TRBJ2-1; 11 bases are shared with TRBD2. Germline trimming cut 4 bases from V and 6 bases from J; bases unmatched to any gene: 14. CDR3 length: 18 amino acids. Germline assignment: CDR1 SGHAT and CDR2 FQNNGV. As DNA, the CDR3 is TGTGCCAGCAGCTCGGACCTAAAGACTAGCGGGATCATCAATGAGCAGTTCTTC. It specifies CASSSDLKTSGIINEQFF.

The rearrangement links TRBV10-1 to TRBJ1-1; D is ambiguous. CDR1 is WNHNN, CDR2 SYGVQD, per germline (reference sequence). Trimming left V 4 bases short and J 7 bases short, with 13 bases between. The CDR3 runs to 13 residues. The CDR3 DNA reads TGCGCCAGCAGTGCGGGGAGGGCGTTTGAAGCTTTCTTT. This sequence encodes CASSAGRAFEAFF.

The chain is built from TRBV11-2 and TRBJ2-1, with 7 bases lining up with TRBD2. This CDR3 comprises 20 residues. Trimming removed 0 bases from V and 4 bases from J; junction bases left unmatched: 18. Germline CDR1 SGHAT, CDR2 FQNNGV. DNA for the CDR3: TGTGCCAGCAGCTTAGACTCGGACCCACTCGGGACTATGAGTTACAATGAGCAGTTCTTC. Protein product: CASSLDSDPLGTMSYNEQFF.

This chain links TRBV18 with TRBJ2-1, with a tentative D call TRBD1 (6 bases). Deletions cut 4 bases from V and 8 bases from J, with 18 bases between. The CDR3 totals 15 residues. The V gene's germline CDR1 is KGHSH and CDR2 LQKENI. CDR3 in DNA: TGTGCCAGCTCACAATTGACAGGTAACGGGGATGAGCAGTTCTTC. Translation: CASSQLTGNGDEQFF.

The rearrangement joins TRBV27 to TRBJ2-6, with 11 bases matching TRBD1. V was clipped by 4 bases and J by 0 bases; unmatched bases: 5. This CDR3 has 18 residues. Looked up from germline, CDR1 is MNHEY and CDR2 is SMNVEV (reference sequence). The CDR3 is CASSSSGTGGSGANVLTF. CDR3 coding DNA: TGTGCCAGCAGTTCATCCGGGACAGGGGGCTCTGGGGCCAACGTCCTGACTTTC.

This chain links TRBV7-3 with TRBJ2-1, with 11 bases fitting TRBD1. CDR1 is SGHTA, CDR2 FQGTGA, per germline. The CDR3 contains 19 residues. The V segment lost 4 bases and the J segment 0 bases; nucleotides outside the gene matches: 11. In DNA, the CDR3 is TGTGCCAGCAGCTCCCCCGGGACAGGGGGGGACAGCTCCTACAATGAGCAGTTCTTC. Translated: CASSSPGTGGDSSYNEQFF. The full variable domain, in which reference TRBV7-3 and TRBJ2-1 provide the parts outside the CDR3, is GAGVSQTPSNKVTEKGKYVELRCDPISGHTALYWYRQSLGQGPEFLIYFQGTGAADDSGLPNDRFFAVRPEGSVSTLKIQRTERGDSAVYLCASSSPGTGGDSSYNEQFFGPGTRLTVL.